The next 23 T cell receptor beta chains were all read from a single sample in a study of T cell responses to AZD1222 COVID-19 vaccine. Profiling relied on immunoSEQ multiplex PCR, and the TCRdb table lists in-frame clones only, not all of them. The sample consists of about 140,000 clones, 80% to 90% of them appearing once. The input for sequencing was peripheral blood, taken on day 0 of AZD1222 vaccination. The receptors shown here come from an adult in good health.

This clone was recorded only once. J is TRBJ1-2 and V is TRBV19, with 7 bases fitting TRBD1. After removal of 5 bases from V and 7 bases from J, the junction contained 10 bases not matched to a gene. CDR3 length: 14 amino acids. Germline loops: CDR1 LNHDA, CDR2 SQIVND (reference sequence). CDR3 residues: CASSPRTGRVGYTF. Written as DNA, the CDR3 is TGTGCCAGTAGTCCCCGGACAGGTCGCGTTGGCTACACCTTC.

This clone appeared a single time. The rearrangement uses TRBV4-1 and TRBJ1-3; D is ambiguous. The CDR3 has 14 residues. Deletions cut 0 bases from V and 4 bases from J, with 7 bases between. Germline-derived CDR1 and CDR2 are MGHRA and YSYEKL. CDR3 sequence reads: CASSQDPGGNTIYF. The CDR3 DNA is TGCGCCAGCAGCCAAGATCCAGGAGGAAACACCATATATTTT.

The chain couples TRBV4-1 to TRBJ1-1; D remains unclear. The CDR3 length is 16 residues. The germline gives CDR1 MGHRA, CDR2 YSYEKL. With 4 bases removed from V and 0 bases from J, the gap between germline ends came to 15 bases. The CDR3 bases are TGCGCCAGCAGCCCGGGCCCCATACAAGTGAACACTGAAGCTTTCTTT. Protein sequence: CASSPGPIQVNTEAFF.

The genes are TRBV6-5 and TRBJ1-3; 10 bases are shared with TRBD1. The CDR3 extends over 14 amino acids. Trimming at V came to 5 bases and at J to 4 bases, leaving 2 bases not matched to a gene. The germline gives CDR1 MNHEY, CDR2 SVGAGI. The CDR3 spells CASSLTGGGNTIYF. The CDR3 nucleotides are TGTGCCAGCAGTCTGACAGGGGGCGGAAACACCATATATTTT.

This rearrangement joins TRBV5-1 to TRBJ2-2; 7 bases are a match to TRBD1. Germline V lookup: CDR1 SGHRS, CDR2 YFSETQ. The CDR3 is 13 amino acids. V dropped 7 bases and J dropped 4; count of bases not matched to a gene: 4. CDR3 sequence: CASRDRGTGELFF. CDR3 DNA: TGCGCCAGCCGGGACAGAGGCACCGGGGAGCTGTTTTTT.

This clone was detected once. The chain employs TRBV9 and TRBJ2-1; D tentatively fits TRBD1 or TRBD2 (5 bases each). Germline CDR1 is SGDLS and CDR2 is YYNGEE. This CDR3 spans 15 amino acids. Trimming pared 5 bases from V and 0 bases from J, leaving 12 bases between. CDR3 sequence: CASSGDPLSYNEQFF. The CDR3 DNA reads TGTGCCAGCAGTGGGGACCCGCTCTCCTACAATGAGCAGTTCTTC.

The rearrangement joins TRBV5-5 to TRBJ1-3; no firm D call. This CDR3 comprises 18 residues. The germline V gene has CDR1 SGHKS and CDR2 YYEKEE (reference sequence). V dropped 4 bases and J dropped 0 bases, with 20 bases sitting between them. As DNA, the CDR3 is TGTGCCAGCAGCCTAAGCCCTTTACTTGATCGCTCTGGAAACACCATATATTTT. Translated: CASSLSPLLDRSGNTIYF.

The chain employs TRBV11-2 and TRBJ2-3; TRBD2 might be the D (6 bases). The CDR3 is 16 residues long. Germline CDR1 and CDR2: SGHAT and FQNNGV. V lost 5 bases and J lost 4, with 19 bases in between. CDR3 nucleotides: TGTGCCAGCAGCCACACGGGACTGGGGTCGGCAGATACGCAGTATTTT. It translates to CASSHTGLGSADTQYF.

CDR3: CASSLFYEQYF. The CDR3, as DNA: TGTGCCAGCAGTCTCTTCTACGAGCAGTACTTC. This chain uses TRBV27 with TRBJ2-7, with D unclear. Trimming pared 5 bases from V and 3 bases from J, leaving 5 bases between. In germline, CDR1 is MNHEY, CDR2 SMNVEV (reference sequence). The CDR3 spans 11 residues.

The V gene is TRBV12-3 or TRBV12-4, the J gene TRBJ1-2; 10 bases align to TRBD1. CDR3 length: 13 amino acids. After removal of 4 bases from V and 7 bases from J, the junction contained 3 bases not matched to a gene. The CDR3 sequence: CASSWGQGIGYTF. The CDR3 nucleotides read TGTGCCAGCAGTTGGGGACAGGGGATTGGCTACACCTTC.

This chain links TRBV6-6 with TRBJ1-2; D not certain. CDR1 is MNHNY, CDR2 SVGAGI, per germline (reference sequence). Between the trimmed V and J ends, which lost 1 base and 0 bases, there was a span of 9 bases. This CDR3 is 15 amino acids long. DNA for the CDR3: TGTGCCAGCAGTTACTTGGCAGTAGCTAACTATGGCTACACCTTC. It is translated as CASSYLAVANYGYTF.

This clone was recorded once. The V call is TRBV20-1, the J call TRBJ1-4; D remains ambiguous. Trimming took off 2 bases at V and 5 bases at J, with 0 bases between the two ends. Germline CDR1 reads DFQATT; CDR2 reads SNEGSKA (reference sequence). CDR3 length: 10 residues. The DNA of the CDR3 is TGCAGTGCTAGAAATGAAAAACTGTTTTTT. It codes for CSARNEKLFF.

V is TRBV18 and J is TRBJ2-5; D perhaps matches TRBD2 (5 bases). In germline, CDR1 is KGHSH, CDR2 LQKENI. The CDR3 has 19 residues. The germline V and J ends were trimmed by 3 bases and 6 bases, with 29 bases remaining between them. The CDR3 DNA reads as TGTGCCAGCTCACCGGCATTCAGGACTCCCCCAGATTGGATAAAGACCCAGTACTTC. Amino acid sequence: CASSPAFRTPPDWIKTQYF.

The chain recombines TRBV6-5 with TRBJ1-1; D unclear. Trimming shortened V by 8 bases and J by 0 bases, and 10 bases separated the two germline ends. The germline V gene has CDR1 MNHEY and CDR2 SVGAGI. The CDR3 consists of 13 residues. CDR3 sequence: CASHWAVNTEAFF. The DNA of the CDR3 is TGTGCCAGCCACTGGGCAGTGAACACTGAAGCTTTCTTT.

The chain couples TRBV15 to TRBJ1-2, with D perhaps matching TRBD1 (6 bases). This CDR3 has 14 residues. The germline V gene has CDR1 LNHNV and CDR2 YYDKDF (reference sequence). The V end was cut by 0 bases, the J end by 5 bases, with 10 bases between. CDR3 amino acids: CATSRDPGEYGYTF. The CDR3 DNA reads TGTGCCACCAGCAGAGACCCAGGGGAGTATGGCTACACCTTC.

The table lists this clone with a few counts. CDR3 amino acids: CASSSLDREGGYTF. The CDR3 DNA is TGCGCCAGCAGCTCTTTAGACAGGGAAGGGGGCTACACCTTC. The chain uses TRBV5-1 and TRBJ1-2, with 7 bases that match TRBD1. The CDR3 consists of 14 residues. Germline V CDR1 and CDR2: SGHRS, YFSETQ. Trimming at V came to 3 bases and at J to 8 bases, leaving 10 bases not matched to a gene.

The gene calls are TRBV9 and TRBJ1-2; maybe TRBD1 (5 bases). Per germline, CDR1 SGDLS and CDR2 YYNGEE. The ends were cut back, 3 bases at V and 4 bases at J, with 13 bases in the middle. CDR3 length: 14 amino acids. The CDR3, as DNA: TGTGCCAGCAGCGCGTCAGGGACGGCCTATGGCTACACCTTC. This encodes CASSASGTAYGYTF. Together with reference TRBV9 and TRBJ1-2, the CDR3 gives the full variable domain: DSGVTQTPKHLITATGQRVTLRCSPRSGDLSVYWYQQSLDQGLQFLIQYYNGEERAKGNILERFSAQQFPDLHSELNLSSLELGDSALYFCASSASGTAYGYTFGSGTRLTVV.

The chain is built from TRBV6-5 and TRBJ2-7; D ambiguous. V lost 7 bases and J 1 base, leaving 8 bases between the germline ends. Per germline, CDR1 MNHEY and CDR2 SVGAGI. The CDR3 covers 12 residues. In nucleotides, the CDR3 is TGTGCCAGCACATACGGATCCTACGAGCAGTACTTC. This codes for CASTYGSYEQYF.

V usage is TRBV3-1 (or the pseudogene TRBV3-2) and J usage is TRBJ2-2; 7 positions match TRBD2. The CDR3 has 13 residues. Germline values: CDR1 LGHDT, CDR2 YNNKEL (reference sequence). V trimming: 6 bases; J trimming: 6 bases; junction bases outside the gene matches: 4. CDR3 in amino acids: CASSQLAAGELFF. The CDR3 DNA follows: TGTGCCAGCAGTCAGCTAGCGGCCGGGGAGCTGTTTTTT.

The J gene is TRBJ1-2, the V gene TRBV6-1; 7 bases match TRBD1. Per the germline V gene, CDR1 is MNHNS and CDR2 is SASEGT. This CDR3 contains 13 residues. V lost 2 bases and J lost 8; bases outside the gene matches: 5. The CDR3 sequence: CASSELRGGGYTF. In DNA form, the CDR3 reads TGTGCCAGCAGTGAATTGCGAGGGGGCGGCTACACCTTC.

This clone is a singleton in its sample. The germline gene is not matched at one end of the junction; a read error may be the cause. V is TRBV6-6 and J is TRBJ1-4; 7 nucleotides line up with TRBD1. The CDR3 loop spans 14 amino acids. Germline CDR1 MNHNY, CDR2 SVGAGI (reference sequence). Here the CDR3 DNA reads TGTGCCAGCAGTTTACAGGGGACTAACGAAAAACTGTTTTTT. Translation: CASSLQGTNEKLFF.

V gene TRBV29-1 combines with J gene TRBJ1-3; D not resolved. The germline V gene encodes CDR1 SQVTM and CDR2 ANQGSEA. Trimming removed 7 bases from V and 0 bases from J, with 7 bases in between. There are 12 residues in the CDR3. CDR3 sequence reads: CSGLDSGNTIYF. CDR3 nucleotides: TGCAGCGGCCTTGACTCTGGAAACACCATATATTTT. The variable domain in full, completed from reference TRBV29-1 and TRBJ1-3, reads SAVISQKPSRDICQRGTSLTIQCQVDSQVTMMFWYRQQPGQSLTLIATANQGSEATYESGFVIDKFPISRPNLTFSTLTVSNMSPEDSSIYLCSGLDSGNTIYFGEGSWLTVV.

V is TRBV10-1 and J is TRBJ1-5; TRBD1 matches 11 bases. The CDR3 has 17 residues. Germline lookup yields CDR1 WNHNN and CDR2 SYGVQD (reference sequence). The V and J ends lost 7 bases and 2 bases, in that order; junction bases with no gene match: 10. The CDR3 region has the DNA TGCGCCAGCACAAGGACAGGGGGCATCGGGGGCAATCAGCCCCAGCATTTT. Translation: CASTRTGGIGGNQPQHF.